These 29 T cell receptor beta chains share one sample of origin, sequenced in a study of Graves' ophthalmopathy and Graves' hyperthyroidism. Using RNA transcripts, the TCR beta CDR3 regions were amplified. Following a first-round RT-PCR that used HTBI primers, a second-round multiplex PCR was carried out. TCRdb re-called the multiplex PCR reads with MiXCR, one entry per CDR3 protein. The data hold 360,000 or so distinct CDR3 sequences, with around 20% observed a single time. The sample comprised peripheral blood. These receptors were collected from a woman under 30 with Graves' ophthalmopathy.

This clonotype occurred many times. The rearrangement joins TRBV15 to TRBJ1-5, with D perhaps matching TRBD1 (5 bases). This CDR3 has 14 amino acids. Germline CDR1 and CDR2: LNHNV and YYDKDF (reference sequence). Trimming took off 1 base at V and 5 bases at J, with 9 bases between the two ends. CDR3 sequence: CATSRGGGDQPQHF. The CDR3 nucleotides read TGTGCCACCAGCAGAGGGGGAGGGGATCAGCCCCAGCATTTT.

The table lists this clonotype with many counts. This chain connects TRBV6-5 to TRBJ1-1; no clear D gene. The CDR3 runs 14 residues. The V gene lost 6 bases and the J gene lost 2 bases, with 13 bases spanning the gap. Germline lookup yields CDR1 MNHEY and CDR2 SVGAGI. CDR3 region: CASRMTWDNTEAFF. The CDR3 DNA reads TGTGCCAGCAGAATGACATGGGATAACACTGAAGCTTTCTTT.

This clonotype was observed many times. J is TRBJ1-1 and V is TRBV29-1; TRBD1 might be the D (5 bases). The V end lost 6 bases, the J end lost 1 base, and 15 bases lay between the germline ends. Germline V gene data show CDR1 as SQVTM and CDR2 as ANQGSEA. CDR3 length: 14 residues. This chain's CDR3 is CSVLAGYWNTEAFF. The CDR3 DNA is TGCAGCGTGCTGGCAGGGTACTGGAACACTGAAGCTTTCTTT.

This chain links TRBV11-2 with TRBJ2-7, with 16 bases aligning to TRBD2. Trimming at V came to 3 bases and at J to 5 bases, leaving 4 bases not matched to a gene. In germline, CDR1 is SGHAT, CDR2 FQNNGV. The CDR3 has 16 amino acids. CDR3 nucleotide sequence: TGTGCCAGCAGCTTGGGACTAGCGGGAGGGTTCGACGAGCAGTACTTC. This encodes CASSLGLAGGFDEQYF.

This clonotype was recorded at least ten times. The chain uses TRBV12-3 or TRBV12-4 and TRBJ1-1; TRBD1 aligns across 7 bases. Trimming cost V 10 bases and J 4 bases; bases outside gene matches: 9. CDR3 size: 13 residues. The DNA of the CDR3 is TGTGCCACAGGGACGACAGGGAGCACTGAAGCTTTCTTT. It codes for CATGTTGSTEAFF.

This clonotype was counted ten times or more. The chain uses TRBV20-1 and TRBJ1-1; 7 bases line up with TRBD1. CDR1 is DFQATT, CDR2 SNEGSKA, per germline (reference sequence). The CDR3 runs 15 residues. The trim removed 5 bases at V and 1 base at J, leaving 10 bases unmatched. CDR3 sequence (DNA): TGCAGTGCTCCCCGGGACAGAGTACGGAACACTGAAGCTTTCTTT. Amino acids: CSAPRDRVRNTEAFF.

This clonotype was counted many times. V gene TRBV7-2 combines with J gene TRBJ1-2, with 8 positions matching TRBD1. The trim removed 5 bases at V and 4 bases at J, leaving 9 bases unmatched. Germline CDR1 and CDR2: SGHTA and FQGNSA. This CDR3 has 15 amino acids. CDR3 DNA: TGTGCCAGCAGCCCGACAGGGGCCTGGGGCTATGGCTACACCTTC. This gives the protein CASSPTGAWGYGYTF.

CDR3 coding DNA: TGTGCCAGCAGCCCCGTCAAAGCGGGAGGAGAGCAGTACTTC. Its protein product is CASSPVKAGGEQYF. The chain couples TRBV6-2 or TRBV6-3 to TRBJ2-7; 9 bases map to TRBD2. The CDR3 has 14 residues. Germline lookup yields CDR1 MNHEY and CDR2 SVGEGT. The junction had 10 bases not matched to a gene; V was cut back by 6 bases and J by 7 bases.

Many counts were recorded for this clonotype. The chain joins TRBV28 to TRBJ1-1, with D possibly TRBD1 on 6 matching bases. Germline V gene sequence: CDR1 MDHEN, CDR2 SYDVKM. Between the trimmed V and J ends, which lost 5 bases and 2 bases, there was a span of 12 bases. This CDR3 region has 14 residues. The CDR3 loop reads CASSAQGFNTEAFF. The CDR3 region has the DNA TGTGCCAGCAGTGCACAGGGTTTCAACACTGAAGCTTTCTTT. Combining the CDR3 with reference TRBV28 and TRBJ1-1 gives the whole variable domain DVKVTQSSRYLVKRTGEKVFLECVQDMDHENMFWYRQDPGLGLRLIYFSYDVKMKEKGDIPEGYSVSREKKERFSLILESASTNQTSMYLCASSAQGFNTEAFFGQGTRLTVV.

This clonotype has ten or more counts. The CDR3 DNA sequence: TGTGCCAGCAGCCGAGGACAGGGATATGGCTACACCTTC. This encodes CASSRGQGYGYTF. The gene calls are TRBV12-3 or TRBV12-4 and TRBJ1-2; 8 nucleotides match TRBD1. J lost 5 bases, V lost 6 bases, and 5 bases had no gene match. The CDR3 contains 13 residues.

The CDR3: CASKFRTSGPYEQYF. Here the CDR3 DNA reads TGTGCCAGCAAGTTCCGGACTAGCGGGCCCTACGAGCAGTACTTC. The chain has TRBV6-2 or TRBV6-3 and TRBJ2-7, with 11 bases that match TRBD2. Looked up from germline, CDR1 is MNHEY and CDR2 is SVGEGT. CDR3 length: 15 residues. The J segment lost 2 bases and the V segment lost 7 bases, leaving 7 bases of the junction unmatched.

The chain combines TRBV24-1 with TRBJ1-1, with D unclear. V lost 3 bases and J 1 base, leaving 5 bases between the germline ends. The CDR3 consists of 13 residues. CDR1 is KGHDR and CDR2 is SFDVKD in the germline V gene. The CDR3 spells CATSDGSNTEAFF. The CDR3 nucleotides read TGTGCCACCAGTGATGGGTCGAACACTGAAGCTTTCTTT.

At least ten counts were recorded for this clonotype. The chain couples TRBV19 to TRBJ2-7; D possibly corresponds to TRBD2 (7 bases). The CDR3 is 14 amino acids. Germline V CDR1 and CDR2: LNHDA, SQIVND (reference sequence). The V end lost 3 bases, the J end lost 2 bases, and 11 bases lay between the germline ends. The CDR3, as DNA: TGTGCCAGTAGTATGGGGGGGCAGGCCTACGAGCAGTACTTC. It encodes CASSMGGQAYEQYF.

This clonotype was recorded at least ten times. The rearrangement uses TRBV12-5 and TRBJ1-2, with D possibly TRBD1 on 5 matching bases. Germline V gene data show CDR1 as LGHNT and CDR2 as FRNRAP. V lost 6 bases, J lost 4 bases, and 9 bases lay in between. CDR3 length: 12 residues. DNA for the CDR3: TGTGCTAGTGGGAGGGACGGCTATGGCTACACCTTC. Translated, it gives CASGRDGYGYTF.

In its sample, this clonotype was seen a few times. The V gene is TRBV30, the J gene TRBJ1-1; no reliable D call. Trimming took off 5 bases at V and 4 bases at J, with 8 bases between the two ends. CDR1 and CDR2 from the germline V gene are GTSNPN and SVGIG (reference sequence). This CDR3 has 11 residues. CDR3 residues: CAWAPRTEAFF. The DNA for the CDR3 is TGTGCCTGGGCCCCGCGCACTGAAGCTTTCTTT.

This clonotype was detected many times. The genes are TRBV19 and TRBJ1-1; D not certain. V lost 10 bases and J 1 base, leaving 7 bases between the germline ends. The germline V gene encodes CDR1 LNHDA and CDR2 SQIVND (reference sequence). The CDR3 loop spans 11 amino acids. CDR3 residues: CAMMGNTEAFF. CDR3 nucleotide sequence: TGTGCCATGATGGGGAACACTGAAGCTTTCTTT.

Many counts were recorded for this clonotype. The chain links TRBV11-2 to TRBJ2-6; D unresolved. Trimming left V 5 bases short and J 0 bases short, with 14 bases between. The germline CDR1 and CDR2 sequences are SGHAT and FQNNGV. The CDR3 spans 17 residues. CDR3 protein: CASSPSNMGSGANVLTF. As DNA, the CDR3 is TGTGCCAGCAGCCCCTCCAACATGGGCTCTGGGGCCAACGTCCTGACTTTC.

The chain recombines TRBV20-1 with TRBJ2-5, with D possibly matching TRBD1 (6 bases). Germline assignment: CDR1 DFQATT and CDR2 SNEGSKA (reference sequence). V lost 2 bases and J 5 bases, leaving 15 bases between the germline ends. The CDR3 has 14 residues. In DNA form, the CDR3 reads TGCAGTGCTAGAAAACCACAGGGTTTCGAGACCCAGTACTTC. Translation gives CSARKPQGFETQYF.

A single count supports this clonotype. This chain links TRBV7-8 with TRBJ2-5, with D perhaps matching TRBD1 (6 bases). CDR1 SGHVS and CDR2 FQNEAQ come from the germline V gene. V was clipped by 6 bases and J by 0 bases, with 14 bases between them. The CDR3 spans 15 residues. The CDR3 is CASRLDSQYQETQYF. The CDR3 nucleotides are TGTGCCAGCAGACTGGACAGCCAGTACCAAGAGACCCAGTACTTC.

This clonotype was recorded many times. J is TRBJ2-5 and V is TRBV27, with D maybe TRBD2 (6 bases). The CDR3 totals 13 residues. CDR1 and CDR2 from the germline V gene are MNHEY and SMNVEV (reference sequence). Trimming took 7 bases from V and 3 from J, leaving 12 bases between them. CDR3: CASIVWGEETQYF. DNA of the CDR3: TGTGCCAGCATCGTCTGGGGGGAAGAGACCCAGTACTTC.

This clonotype showed up many times. The rearrangement joins TRBV29-1 to TRBJ2-7, with D unclear. CDR3 length equals 11 residues. Germline CDR1 and CDR2: SQVTM and ANQGSEA. V gave up 4 bases and J gave up 4 bases, with 8 bases separating them. CDR3 DNA: TGCAGCGTTGGCGTGAGTTACGAGCAGTACTTC. It encodes CSVGVSYEQYF.

This clonotype was counted ten times or more. The genes are TRBV28 and TRBJ1-5; D not resolved. The CDR3 has 14 amino acids. V lost 3 bases to trimming and J lost 4 bases, with 10 bases between them. Germline CDR1 MDHEN, CDR2 SYDVKM. CDR3 nucleotides: TGTGCCAGCAGTTTGGGTTCTCCTAATCAGCCCCAGCATTTT. Translated: CASSLGSPNQPQHF. The whole variable domain, remainder taken from reference TRBV28 and TRBJ1-5, is DVKVTQSSRYLVKRTGEKVFLECVQDMDHENMFWYRQDPGLGLRLIYFSYDVKMKEKGDIPEGYSVSREKKERFSLILESASTNQTSMYLCASSLGSPNQPQHFGDGTRLSIL.

This CDR3 is CASSSQGTSRGGHEQYF. As DNA, the CDR3 is TGTGCCAGCAGTTCACAAGGGACTAGCCGCGGTGGCCACGAGCAGTACTTC. V is TRBV6-5 and J is TRBJ2-7; 9 bases are shared with TRBD2. J gave up 5 bases and V 4 bases, and 15 bases lay outside the gene matches. Germline values: CDR1 MNHEY, CDR2 SVGAGI. This CDR3 has 17 amino acids.

This clonotype was seen ten or more times. The chain is built from TRBV4-3 and TRBJ1-1; no reliable D call. The CDR3 has 15 residues. Germline V gene sequence: CDR1 LGHNA, CDR2 YSLEER. V gave up 0 bases and J gave up 3 bases, with 11 bases separating them. The CDR3 DNA sequence: TGCGCCAGCAGCCAAGATCTCGCCGGAGACACTGAAGCTTTCTTT. It encodes CASSQDLAGDTEAFF.

This clonotype was found many times. The chain uses TRBV12-3 or TRBV12-4 and TRBJ2-5; 9 nucleotides agree with TRBD1. The V and J ends lost 4 bases and 3 bases, in that order; junction bases with no gene match: 6. This CDR3 is built from 15 residues. The CDR3 DNA sequence: TGTGCCAGCAGTTCCTCCCGGACAGGGGAAGAGACCCAGTACTTC. Protein: CASSSSRTGEETQYF.

This clonotype was seen ten or more times. This chain connects TRBV19 to TRBJ1-1, with a tentative D call TRBD1 (5 bases). The CDR3 sequence is 14 residues long. Trimming took 4 bases from V and 1 from J, leaving 10 bases between them. Germline V gene sequence: CDR1 LNHDA, CDR2 SQIVND (reference sequence). CDR3 sequence (DNA): TGTGCCAGTAGTAAGCGGGGCTGGAACACTGAAGCTTTCTTT. As protein: CASSKRGWNTEAFF.

This clonotype was detected many times. This chain connects TRBV20-1 to TRBJ2-7; D is uncertain. Germline CDR1 DFQATT, CDR2 SNEGSKA (reference sequence). The ends were cut back, 5 bases at V and 4 bases at J, with 12 bases in the middle. CDR3 length: 12 amino acids. Here the CDR3 DNA reads TGCAGTGCTTTAGAGGCCAATTACGAGCAGTACTTC. Translating gives CSALEANYEQYF.

This clonotype was seen repeatedly, ten times or more. The junction departs from the called germline gene at one end, perhaps through a read error. This rearrangement joins TRBV28 to TRBJ2-2; D perhaps matches TRBD2 (6 bases). Per germline, CDR1 MDHEN and CDR2 SYDVKM. This CDR3 is built from 14 residues. For the CDR3, the DNA is TGTGCCAGCAGACCGGACTATGAGGGCGGGGAGCTGCTTTTT. The encoded protein is CASRPDYEGGELLF. The complete variable domain, with remaining parts taken from reference TRBV28 and TRBJ2-2, reads DVKVTQSSRYLVKRTGEKVFLECVQDMDHENMFWYRQDPGLGLRLIYFSYDVKMKEKGDIPEGYSVSREKKERFSLILESASTNQTSMYLCASRPDYEGGELLFGEGSRLTVL.

The sample holds many counts of this clonotype. The chain employs TRBV4-3 and TRBJ1-1; TRBD1 matches 8 bases. Germline V CDR1 and CDR2: LGHNA, YSLEER. CDR3 length equals 15 residues. Trimming at V came to 2 bases and at J to 1 base, leaving 3 bases not matched to a gene. CDR3 residues: CASSQTGTGNTEAFF. The CDR3 bases are TGCGCCAGCAGCCAAACCGGGACAGGGAACACTGAAGCTTTCTTT.